This T cell receptor (beta chain) was profiled in a study of cytomegalovirus exposure and HLA in healthy donors. The protocol was immunoSEQ multiplex PCR, while the TCRdb copy is restricted to in-frame clones and leaves out a portion. The table shows some 150,000 clones, with around 90% occurring only once. Study-level points and caveats: It was approximately 170 TCR beta chains that were listed as cytomegalovirus-associated. Per published reports, the classifier diagnosed cytomegalovirus status with high specificity and sensitivity.

Losses at the gene ends were 3 bases for V and 5 bases for J; bases not matched to a gene: 10. The germline V gene has CDR1 SGHDT and CDR2 YYEEEE. This CDR3 has 16 amino acids. With regard to this clone: The target antigen is unknown.

Separate from the roughly 700-subject first cohort, the roughly 120-subject validation cohort was the one that the donors belonged to. The chain joins TRBV5-6 to TRBJ2-4; 8 bases line up with TRBD2. This TCR came from a man between 18 and 35 years old in good health and CMV-seronegative. The specimen sequenced was PBMCs. CDR3 in DNA: TGTGCCAGCAGCTCTTGGGTAGCGGGGAAGGAAAACATTCAGTACTTC. Translation gives CASSSWVAGKENIQYF.